This T cell receptor beta chain was recovered during a study of OX40 agonist ivuxolimab in advanced cancers. Background on the study: Aged about 20 to 85 with a mean of approximately 60 years, they were more than 80% male. Partial responses were achieved by three patients, one with hepatocellular carcinoma and two with cutaneous melanoma.

Libraries were prepared by immunoSEQ multiplex PCR; TCRdb keeps only in-frame clonotypes and omits some of them. The sample lists 90,000 to 100,000 clones, 85% to 90% occurring once. Findings and limits, study-wide: Low normalized T-cell clonal expansion also characterized some of the nonresponders.

A note on this clone: Its antigen is not known.

The sample was CD4+ or CD8+ T cells sorted from blood, taken in a trial of the OX40 agonist ivuxolimab. This clonotype originated in an adult with an advanced solid tumor such as melanoma, head and neck, liver or kidney cancer.

CDR3 loop: CAWSVGRLVNQPQHF. For the CDR3, the DNA is TGTGCCTGGAGTGTAGGCAGGCTCGTCAATCAGCCCCAGCATTTT. V is TRBV30 and J is TRBJ1-5; D unresolved. V was pared by 0 bases and J by 3 bases, with 12 bases between. This CDR3 has 15 amino acids. From germline, CDR1 is GTSNPN and CDR2 SVGIG (reference sequence).